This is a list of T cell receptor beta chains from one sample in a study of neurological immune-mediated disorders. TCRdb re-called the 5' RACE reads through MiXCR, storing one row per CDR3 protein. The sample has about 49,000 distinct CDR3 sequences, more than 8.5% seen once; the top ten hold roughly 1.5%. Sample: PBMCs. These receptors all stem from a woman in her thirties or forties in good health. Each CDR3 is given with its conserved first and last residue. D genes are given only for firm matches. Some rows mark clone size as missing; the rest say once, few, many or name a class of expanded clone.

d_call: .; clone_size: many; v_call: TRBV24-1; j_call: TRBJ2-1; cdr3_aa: CATSDFGGPSNNEQFF; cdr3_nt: TGTGCCACCAGTGATTTCGGGGGACCATCCAACAATGAGCAGTTCTTC
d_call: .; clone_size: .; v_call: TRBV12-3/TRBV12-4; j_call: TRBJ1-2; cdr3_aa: CASSFVLGGYGYTF; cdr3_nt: TGTGCCAGCAGTTTTGTCCTAGGGGGGTATGGCTACACCTTC
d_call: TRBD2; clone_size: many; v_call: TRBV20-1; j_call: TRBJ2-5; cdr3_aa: CSARDFAGGEETQYF; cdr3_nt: TGCAGTGCTAGAGATTTCGCGGGGGGGGAAGAGACCCAGTACTTC
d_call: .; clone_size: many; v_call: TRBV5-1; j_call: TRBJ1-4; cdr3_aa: CASSPGVQHVGEKLFF; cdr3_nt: TGCGCCAGCAGCCCGGGGGTCCAGCACGTGGGTGAAAAACTGTTTTTT
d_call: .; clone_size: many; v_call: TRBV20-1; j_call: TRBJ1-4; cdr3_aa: CSARVSETNEKLFF; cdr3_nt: TGCAGTGCTAGAGTTTCAGAAACTAATGAAAAACTGTTTTTT
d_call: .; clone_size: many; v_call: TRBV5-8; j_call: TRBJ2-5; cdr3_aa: CASSLRFWAQETQYF; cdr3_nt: TGTGCCAGCAGCTTGAGGTTCTGGGCCCAAGAGACCCAGTACTTC
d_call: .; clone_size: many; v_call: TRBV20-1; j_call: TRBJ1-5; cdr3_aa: CSARGWVGRRNQPQHF; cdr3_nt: TGCAGTGCTAGGGGGTGGGTAGGGCGGCGCAATCAGCCCCAGCATTTT
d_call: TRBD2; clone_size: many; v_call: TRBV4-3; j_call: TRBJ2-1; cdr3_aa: CASSQDGLAGHNEQFF; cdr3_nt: TGCGCCAGCAGCCAAGATGGCCTAGCGGGCCACAATGAGCAGTTCTTC
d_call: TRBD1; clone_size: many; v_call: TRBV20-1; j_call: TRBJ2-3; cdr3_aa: CSAEDRGQFAGTDTQYF; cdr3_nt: TGCAGTGCGGAGGATAGGGGGCAATTTGCGGGCACGGATACGCAGTATTTT
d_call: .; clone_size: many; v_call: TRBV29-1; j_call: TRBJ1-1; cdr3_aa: CSAGGMNTEAFF; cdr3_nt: TGCAGCGCCGGAGGCATGAACACTGAAGCTTTCTTT
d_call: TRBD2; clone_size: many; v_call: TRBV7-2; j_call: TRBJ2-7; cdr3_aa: CASSLLAGGIEQYF; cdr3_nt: TGTGCCAGCAGCCTACTAGCGGGAGGAATCGAGCAGTACTTC
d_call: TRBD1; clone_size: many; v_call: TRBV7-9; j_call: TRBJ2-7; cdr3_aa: CASSLGQGQSGEQYF; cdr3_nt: TGTGCCAGCAGCTTAGGACAGGGCCAATCCGGCGAGCAGTACTTC
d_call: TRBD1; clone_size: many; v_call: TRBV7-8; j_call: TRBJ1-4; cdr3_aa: CASSPPGQGYEKLFF; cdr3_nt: TGTGCCAGCAGCCCTCCGGGACAGGGGTATGAAAAACTGTTTTTT
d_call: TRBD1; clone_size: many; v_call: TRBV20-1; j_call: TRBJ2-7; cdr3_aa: CSAKQGALSYEQYF; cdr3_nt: TGCAGTGCAAAACAGGGGGCACTTTCCTACGAGCAGTACTTC
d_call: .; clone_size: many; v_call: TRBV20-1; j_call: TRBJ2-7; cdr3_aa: CSAGDFHSYEQYF; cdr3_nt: TGCAGTGCCGGGGACTTCCACTCCTACGAGCAGTACTTC
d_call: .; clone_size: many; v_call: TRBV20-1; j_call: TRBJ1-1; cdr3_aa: CSPLHPGLGTEAFF; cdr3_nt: TGCAGCCCACTTCACCCGGGTCTGGGGACTGAAGCTTTCTTT
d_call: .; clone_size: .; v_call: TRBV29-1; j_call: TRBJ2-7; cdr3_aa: CSAGAHNEQYF; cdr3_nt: TGCAGCGCGGGAGCCCACAACGAGCAGTACTTC
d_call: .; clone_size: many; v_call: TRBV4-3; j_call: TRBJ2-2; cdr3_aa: CASSQERGGFLNTGELFF; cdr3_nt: TGCGCCAGCAGCCAAGAAAGGGGCGGGTTCTTGAACACCGGGGAGCTGTTTTTT
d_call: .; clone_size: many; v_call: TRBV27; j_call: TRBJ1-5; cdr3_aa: CASSLSGFNQPQHF; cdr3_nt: TGTGCCAGCAGTTTATCCGGTTTCAATCAGCCCCAGCATTTT
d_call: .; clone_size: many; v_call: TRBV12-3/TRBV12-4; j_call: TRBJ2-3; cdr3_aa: CASSIAAGRTDTQYF; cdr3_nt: TGTGCCAGCAGTATCGCGGCGGGGCGGACAGATACGCAGTATTTT
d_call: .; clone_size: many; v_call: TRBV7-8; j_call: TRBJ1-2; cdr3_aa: CASSLEDRASYGYTF; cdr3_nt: TGTGCCAGCAGCTTAGAGGACCGAGCTTCCTATGGCTACACCTTC
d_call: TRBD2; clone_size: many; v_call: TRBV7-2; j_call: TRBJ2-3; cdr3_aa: CASSLMLAGGGSTDTQYF; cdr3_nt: TGTGCCAGCAGCTTAATGCTAGCGGGGGGTGGGAGCACAGATACGCAGTATTTT
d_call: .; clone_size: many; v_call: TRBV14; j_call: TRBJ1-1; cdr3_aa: CASSQVMGRWNTEAFF; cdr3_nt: TGTGCCAGCAGCCAAGTCATGGGACGTTGGAACACTGAAGCTTTCTTT
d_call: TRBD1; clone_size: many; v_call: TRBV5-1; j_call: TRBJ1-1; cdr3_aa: CASSSGTGGSEAFF; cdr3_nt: TGCGCCAGCAGCTCCGGGACAGGGGGCTCTGAAGCTTTCTTT
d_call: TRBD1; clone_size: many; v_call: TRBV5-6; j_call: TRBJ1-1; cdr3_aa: CASSLWGGTGGTEAFF; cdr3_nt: TGTGCCAGCAGCTTGTGGGGGGGGACAGGGGGCACTGAAGCTTTCTTT
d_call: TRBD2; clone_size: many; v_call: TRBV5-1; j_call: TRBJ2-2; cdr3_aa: CASQGLAETGELFF; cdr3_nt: TGCGCCAGCCAGGGACTAGCGGAGACCGGGGAGCTGTTTTTT
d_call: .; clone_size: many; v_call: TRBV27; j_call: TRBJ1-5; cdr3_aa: CASSLSRGGNQPQHF; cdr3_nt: TGTGCCAGCAGTTTATCGAGAGGAGGAAATCAGCCCCAGCATTTT
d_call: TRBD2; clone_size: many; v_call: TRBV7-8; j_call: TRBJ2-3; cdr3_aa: CASSLPTSGRTDTQYF; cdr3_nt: TGTGCCAGCAGCTTACCGACTAGCGGGAGGACAGATACGCAGTATTTT
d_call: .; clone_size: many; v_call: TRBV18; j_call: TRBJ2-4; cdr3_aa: CASSPQTLEQGIQYF; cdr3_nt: TGTGCCAGCTCACCACAGACACTGGAACAAGGCATTCAGTACTTC
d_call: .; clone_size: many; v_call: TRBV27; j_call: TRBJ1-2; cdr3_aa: CASSLGTARNYGYTF; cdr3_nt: TGTGCCAGCAGTTTAGGGACCGCGAGGAACTATGGCTACACCTTC
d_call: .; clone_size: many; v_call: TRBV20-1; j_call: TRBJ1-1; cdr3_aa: CSASPVQNTEAFF; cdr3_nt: TGCAGTGCTAGCCCCGTCCAGAACACTGAAGCTTTCTTT
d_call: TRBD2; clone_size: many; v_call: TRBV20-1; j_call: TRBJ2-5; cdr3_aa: CSATSGGRETQYF; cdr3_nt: TGCAGTGCTACTAGCGGGGGGCGGGAGACCCAGTACTTC
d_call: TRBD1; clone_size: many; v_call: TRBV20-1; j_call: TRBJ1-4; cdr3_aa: CSAGGQGGLTTNEKLFF; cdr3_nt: TGCAGTGCTGGAGGACAGGGTGGTTTGACAACTAATGAAAAACTGTTTTTT
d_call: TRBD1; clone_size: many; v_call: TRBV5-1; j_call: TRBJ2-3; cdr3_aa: CASSIGQGWTDTQYF; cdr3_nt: TGCGCCAGCAGCATAGGACAGGGTTGGACAGATACGCAGTATTTT
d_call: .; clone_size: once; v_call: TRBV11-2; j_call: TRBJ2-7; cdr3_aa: CASSLDQTVSYEQYF; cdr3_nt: TGTGCCAGCAGCTTAGACCAGACAGTCTCCTACGAGCAGTACTTC
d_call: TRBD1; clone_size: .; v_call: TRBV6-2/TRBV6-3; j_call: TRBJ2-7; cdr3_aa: CASKGLQGALEQYF; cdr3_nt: TGTGCCAGCAAGGGTTTGCAGGGGGCTCTCGAGCAGTACTTC
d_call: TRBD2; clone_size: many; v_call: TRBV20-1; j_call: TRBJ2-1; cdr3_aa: CSARGLADYNEQFF; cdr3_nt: TGCAGTGCTAGGGGACTAGCGGATTACAATGAGCAGTTCTTC
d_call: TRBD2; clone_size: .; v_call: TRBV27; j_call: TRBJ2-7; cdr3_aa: CSISLTGLADSYEQYF; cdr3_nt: TGTTCCATCAGTCTAACGGGACTAGCGGACTCCTACGAGCAGTACTTC
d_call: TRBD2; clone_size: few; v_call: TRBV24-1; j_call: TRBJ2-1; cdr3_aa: CATSDSVGGGSSYNEQFF; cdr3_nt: TGTGCCACCAGTGATTCGGTGGGCGGCGGGAGCTCCTACAATGAGCAGTTCTTC
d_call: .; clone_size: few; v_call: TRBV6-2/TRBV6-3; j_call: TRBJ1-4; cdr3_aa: CASRRDKEKLFF; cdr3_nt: TGTGCCAGCAGACGGGACAAGGAAAAACTGTTTTTT
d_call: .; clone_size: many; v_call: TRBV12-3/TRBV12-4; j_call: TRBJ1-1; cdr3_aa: CASILGGVSGTEAFF; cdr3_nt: TGTGCCAGCATCCTGGGGGGGGTCAGTGGCACTGAAGCTTTCTTT
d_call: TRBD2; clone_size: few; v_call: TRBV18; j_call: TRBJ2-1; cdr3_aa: CASSPPASGTREQFF; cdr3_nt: TGTGCCAGCTCACCACCGGCTAGCGGGACCCGAGAGCAGTTCTTC
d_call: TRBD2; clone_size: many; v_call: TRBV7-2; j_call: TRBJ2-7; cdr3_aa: CASSYRSSGNYEQYF; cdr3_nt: TGTGCCAGCAGCTATCGGTCTAGCGGGAACTACGAGCAGTACTTC
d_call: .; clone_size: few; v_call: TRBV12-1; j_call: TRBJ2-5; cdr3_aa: CASSLGLSDPRARTDSQETQYF; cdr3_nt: TGTGCCAGCAGCCTGGGACTATCCGATCCGCGGGCGCGAACAGACTCACAAGAGACCCAGTACTTC